These 13 T cell receptor beta chains were all obtained from the same sample, sequenced in a study of CD8 T cells in Susac syndrome. With random hexamers, reverse transcription was performed on roughly 0.5 to 1 ug of RNA. TCRdb re-called the immunoSEQ multiplex PCR reads with MiXCR, one entry per CDR3 protein. Among 150,000 to 200,000 distinct CDR3 sequences listed, roughly 94% were seen once. The sequenced material came from CD4+ T cells from PBMCs. All receptors derive from a human donor in good health.

The rearrangement joins TRBV29-1 to TRBJ2-1; D assignment may be TRBD1 or TRBD2 (5 bases each). The CDR3 loop spans 13 amino acids. V was pared by 7 bases and J by 0 bases, with 10 bases between. Germline-derived CDR1 and CDR2 are SQVTM and ANQGSEA. The CDR3 bases are TGCAGCGCGGGACCCCTCTCCTACAATGAGCAGTTCTTC. Protein sequence: CSAGPLSYNEQFF.

This chain uses TRBV5-1 with TRBJ2-3, with TRBD2 identical over 10 bases. The CDR3 consists of 20 residues. With 0 bases clipped from V and 11 bases from J, the junction kept 24 bases outside the gene matches. Germline V gene lookup returns CDR1 SGHRS and CDR2 YFSETQ. The CDR3 coding sequence is TGCGCCAGCAGCTTGGTAGGGAAGCCCGGGACTAGCGTCCAGCCGGAGGGGCAGTATTTT. This encodes CASSLVGKPGTSVQPEGQYF.

The rearrangement links TRBV7-8 to TRBJ1-3, with TRBD1 identical over 10 bases. Germline V gene lookup returns CDR1 SGHVS and CDR2 FQNEAQ. The ends lost 8 bases at V and 0 bases at J; junction bases unmatched: 13. The CDR3 spans 18 residues. CDR3 coding DNA: TGTGCCAGCTTCCGGACAGGGGGTAGTACCAGCTCTGGAAACACCATATATTTT. This translates into CASFRTGGSTSSGNTIYF.

This chain connects TRBV18 to TRBJ1-5; D uncertain. V lost 6 bases to trimming and J lost 1 base, with 10 bases between them. This CDR3 is built from 14 residues. Germline V lookup: CDR1 KGHSH, CDR2 LQKENI. The CDR3 here is CASSPRGSNQPQHF. CDR3 coding DNA: TGTGCCAGCTCCCCGCGCGGGAGCAATCAGCCCCAGCATTTT. The full variable domain, with the rest looked up from reference TRBV18 and TRBJ1-5, is NAGVMQNPRHLVRRRGQEARLRCSPMKGHSHVYWYRQLPEEGLKFMVYLQKENIIDESGMPKERFSAEFPKEGPSILRIQQVVRGDSAAYFCASSPRGSNQPQHFGDGTRLSIL.

The rearrangement uses TRBV7-9 and TRBJ1-5, with D tentatively TRBD1 (5 bases). V was pared by 2 bases and J by 5 bases, with 13 bases between. The CDR3 is 15 amino acids. Germline V lookup: CDR1 SEHNR, CDR2 FQNEAQ (reference sequence). CDR3 sequence: CASSLRGERDQPQHF. CDR3 in DNA: TGTGCCAGCAGCTTACGGGGGGAGAGGGATCAGCCCCAGCATTTT.

The chain links TRBV29-1 to TRBJ2-1; D remains unclear. Germline V CDR1 and CDR2: SQVTM, ANQGSEA. The V end was cut by 4 bases, the J end by 9 bases, with 7 bases between. There are 10 residues in the CDR3. CDR3 sequence reads: CSVGAREQFF. The CDR3 region has the DNA TGCAGCGTTGGAGCCCGTGAGCAGTTCTTC.

This clonotype appeared a single time. V and J are TRBV3-1 and TRBJ1-1; D may be TRBD1 (5 bases). Germline-derived CDR1 and CDR2 are LGHDT and YNNKEL (reference sequence). This CDR3 has 18 residues. V lost 4 bases, J lost 4 bases, and 25 bases lay in between. The CDR3 here is CASSPTVRGGVRGTEAFF. In DNA form, the CDR3 reads TGTGCCAGCAGCCCAACAGTAAGGGGTGGAGTCCGGGGCACTGAAGCTTTCTTT. The full variable domain, rest sourced from reference TRBV3-1 and TRBJ1-1, is DTAVSQTPKYLVTQMGNDKSIKCEQNLGHDTMYWYKQDSKKFLKIMFSYNNKELIINETVPNRFSPKSPDKAHLNLHINSLELGDSAVYFCASSPTVRGGVRGTEAFFGQGTRLTVV.

CDR3 sequence (DNA): TGTGCCAGTAGTAACCTCGCCGGGGAGACTGCTGCTTTCTTT. As protein: CASSNLAGETAAFF. V and J are TRBV19 and TRBJ1-1; unclear D gene. CDR3 length: 14 residues. V lost 4 bases and J lost 11, with 20 bases in between. CDR1 and CDR2 (germline): LNHDA, SQIVND (reference sequence).

The chain links TRBV29-1 to TRBJ1-2; 8 bases fit TRBD1. V lost 7 bases to trimming and J lost 7 bases; unmatched junction nucleotides: 11. Germline V gives CDR1 SQVTM, CDR2 ANQGSEA. The CDR3 is made up of 13 amino acids. This chain's CDR3 is CSAGQATLSGYTF. The CDR3 DNA reads as TGCAGCGCGGGACAGGCGACCTTAAGTGGCTACACCTTC.

The CDR3 sequence: CASSQEYVRYEQYF. The CDR3 bases are TGTGCCAGCAGCCAAGAATACGTTAGATACGAGCAGTACTTC. This chain uses TRBV4-2 with TRBJ2-7; no reliable D call. The V gene lost 0 bases and the J gene lost 4 bases, with 10 bases spanning the gap. The CDR3 has 14 residues. CDR1 LGHNA and CDR2 YNFKEQ come from the germline V gene.

This clonotype was counted once. This chain joins TRBV28 and TRBJ2-6; D ambiguous. CDR1 is MDHEN, CDR2 SYDVKM, per germline. V was pared by 8 bases and J by 0 bases, with 14 bases between. This CDR3 has 16 residues. CDR3 loop: CASEQPYGSGANVLTF. In DNA form, the CDR3 reads TGTGCCAGCGAGCAACCCTACGGCTCTGGGGCCAACGTCCTGACTTTC.

The genes are TRBV6-2 or TRBV6-3 and TRBJ2-3; D gene ambiguous. V gave up 0 bases and J gave up 8 bases, with 15 bases separating them. Germline assignment: CDR1 MNHEY and CDR2 SVGEGT. This CDR3 contains 15 residues. The CDR3 here is CASSYSKTVPGTQYF. Here the CDR3 DNA reads TGTGCCAGCAGTTACTCGAAAACAGTCCCCGGTACGCAGTATTTT.

The rearrangement links TRBV5-1 to TRBJ2-7; 9 nucleotides line up with TRBD2. CDR1 and CDR2 from the germline V gene are SGHRS and YFSETQ. Trimming cost V 0 bases and J 2 bases; bases outside gene matches: 0. This CDR3 has 14 residues. CDR3 DNA sequence: TGCGCCAGCAGCTTGGGCGGGAGGGCCTACGAGCAGTACTTC. Its protein product is CASSLGGRAYEQYF.